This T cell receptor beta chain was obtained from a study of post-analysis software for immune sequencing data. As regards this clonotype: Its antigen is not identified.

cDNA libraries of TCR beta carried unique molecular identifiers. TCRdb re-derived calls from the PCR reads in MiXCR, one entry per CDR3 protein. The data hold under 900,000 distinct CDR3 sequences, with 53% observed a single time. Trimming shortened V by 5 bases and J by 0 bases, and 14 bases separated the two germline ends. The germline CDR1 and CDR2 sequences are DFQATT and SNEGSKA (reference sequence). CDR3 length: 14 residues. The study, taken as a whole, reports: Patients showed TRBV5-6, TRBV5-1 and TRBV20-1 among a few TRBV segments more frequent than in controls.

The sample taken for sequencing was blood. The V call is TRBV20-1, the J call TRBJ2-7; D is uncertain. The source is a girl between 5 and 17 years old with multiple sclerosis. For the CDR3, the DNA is TGCAGTGCTCAAGACCCAAGCATCTCCTACGAGCAGTACTTC. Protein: CSAQDPSISYEQYF.